A selection of T cell receptor beta chains follows, all from one sample in a study of blood T cell repertoires in COVID-19. The method was immunoSEQ multiplex PCR; TCRdb's version includes in-frame clones alone and lacks a portion of them. The data contain a few hundred thousand clones, 85% of them singletons. The sample taken for sequencing was peripheral blood. The receptors here all came from a woman under 30 with acute or convalescent COVID-19. The CDR3 runs from the conserved cysteine through the conserved F or W. Fields, in order: clone size, J gene, D gene, V gene, CDR3 protein, CDR3 DNA. A D gene is named only where the DNA matches it firmly. The listing skips clone size in some rows; elsewhere it reads once, few, many or a size class.

clone size: -; J gene: TRBJ2-7; D gene: TRBD2; V gene: TRBV10-2; CDR3 protein: CASTLAGGSYEQYF; CDR3 DNA: TGCGCCAGCACCCTAGCGGGGGGTTCCTACGAGCAGTACTTC
clone size: -; J gene: TRBJ2-7; D gene: -; V gene: TRBV29-1; CDR3 protein: CSGGGSYEQYF; CDR3 DNA: TGCAGCGGGGGGGGCAGCTACGAGCAGTACTTC
clone size: -; J gene: TRBJ2-7; D gene: -; V gene: TRBV5-1; CDR3 protein: CASSSRWGDEQYF; CDR3 DNA: TGCGCCAGCAGCTCGAGGTGGGGGGACGAGCAGTACTTC
clone size: -; J gene: TRBJ1-3; D gene: -; V gene: TRBV19; CDR3 protein: CASSTGRTATGNTIYF; CDR3 DNA: TGTGCCAGTAGTACCGGTAGGACAGCTACTGGAAACACCATATATTTT
clone size: -; J gene: TRBJ1-1; D gene: -; V gene: TRBV6-1; CDR3 protein: CASSDSQGKSTEAFF; CDR3 DNA: TGTGCCAGCAGTGATTCTCAGGGCAAGTCGACTGAAGCTTTCTTT
clone size: -; J gene: TRBJ1-2; D gene: -; V gene: TRBV27; CDR3 protein: CASSLGRGLWGYTF; CDR3 DNA: TGTGCCAGCAGTTTGGGGCGGGGGCTTTGGGGCTACACCTTC
clone size: -; J gene: TRBJ2-1; D gene: TRBD1; V gene: TRBV5-1; CDR3 protein: CASSARDRGHREQFF; CDR3 DNA: TGCGCCAGCAGCGCCCGGGACAGGGGGCATCGTGAGCAGTTCTTC
clone size: -; J gene: TRBJ2-1; D gene: TRBD2; V gene: TRBV12-5; CDR3 protein: CASGLKTSGRAGNEQFF; CDR3 DNA: TGTGCTAGTGGTTTGAAAACTAGCGGGAGGGCCGGGAATGAGCAGTTCTTC
clone size: -; J gene: TRBJ2-7; D gene: TRBD1; V gene: TRBV7-2; CDR3 protein: CASGESGQGGQEQYF; CDR3 DNA: TGTGCCAGCGGCGAATCAGGACAGGGGGGACAAGAGCAGTACTTC
clone size: -; J gene: TRBJ2-4; D gene: TRBD1; V gene: TRBV7-3; CDR3 protein: CASSETGQGTLYF; CDR3 DNA: TGTGCCAGCAGCGAAACAGGACAGGGAACGCTCTACTTC
clone size: -; J gene: TRBJ2-1; D gene: TRBD2; V gene: TRBV14; CDR3 protein: CASSQELSGRDEQFF; CDR3 DNA: TGTGCCAGCAGCCAAGAACTTAGCGGGAGGGATGAGCAGTTCTTC
clone size: -; J gene: TRBJ2-1; D gene: TRBD2; V gene: TRBV11-2; CDR3 protein: CASSFRLAGYALDNEQFF; CDR3 DNA: TGTGCCAGCAGCTTTCGGCTAGCGGGATACGCCCTCGACAATGAGCAGTTCTTC
clone size: -; J gene: TRBJ2-5; D gene: TRBD2; V gene: TRBV4-2; CDR3 protein: CASSQASSGGNVVETQYF; CDR3 DNA: TGTGCCAGCAGCCAAGCGTCTAGCGGGGGTAACGTCGTCGAGACCCAGTACTTC
clone size: few; J gene: TRBJ1-1; D gene: -; V gene: TRBV4-1; CDR3 protein: CASSQLGPRGTFF; CDR3 DNA: TGCGCCAGCAGCCAATTAGGGCCGCGGGGGACTTTCTTT
clone size: -; J gene: TRBJ2-3; D gene: TRBD2; V gene: TRBV7-9; CDR3 protein: CASSSSGSGTDTQYF; CDR3 DNA: TGTGCCAGCAGCTCAAGCGGGAGTGGCACAGATACGCAGTATTTT
clone size: -; J gene: TRBJ2-1; D gene: TRBD2; V gene: TRBV28; CDR3 protein: CASSHRGTSVYNEQFF; CDR3 DNA: TGTGCCAGCAGCCACCGTGGGACTAGCGTCTACAATGAGCAGTTCTTC
clone size: -; J gene: TRBJ1-4; D gene: -; V gene: TRBV14; CDR3 protein: CASSDYRLVELFF; CDR3 DNA: TGTGCCAGCAGCGATTACAGGTTGGTTGAACTGTTTTTT